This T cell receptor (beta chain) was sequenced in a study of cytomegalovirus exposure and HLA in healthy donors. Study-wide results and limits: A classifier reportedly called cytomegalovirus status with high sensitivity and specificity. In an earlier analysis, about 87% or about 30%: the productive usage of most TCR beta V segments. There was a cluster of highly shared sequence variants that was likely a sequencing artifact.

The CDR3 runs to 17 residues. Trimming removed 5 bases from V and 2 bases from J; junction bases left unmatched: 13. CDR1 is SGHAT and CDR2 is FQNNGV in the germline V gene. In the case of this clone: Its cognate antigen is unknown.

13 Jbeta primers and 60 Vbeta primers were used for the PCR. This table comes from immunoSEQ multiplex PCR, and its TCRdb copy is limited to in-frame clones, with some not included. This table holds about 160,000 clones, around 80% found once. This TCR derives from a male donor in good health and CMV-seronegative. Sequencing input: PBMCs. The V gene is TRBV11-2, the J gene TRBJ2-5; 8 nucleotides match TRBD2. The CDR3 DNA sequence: TGTGCCAGCAGCCTGAGTCGGGAGGGCGGGCTTCAAGAGACCCAGTACTTC. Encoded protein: CASSLSREGGLQETQYF. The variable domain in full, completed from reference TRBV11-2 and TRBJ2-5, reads EAGVAQSPRYKIIEKRQSVAFWCNPISGHATLYWYQQILGQGPKLLIQFQNNGVVDDSQLPKDRFSAERLKGVDSTLKIQPAKLEDSAVYLCASSLSREGGLQETQYFGPGTRLLVL.